The 14 T cell receptor beta chains in this list originate from one sample, sequenced in a study of early T cells in non-severe SARS-CoV-2 infection. TCRdb passed the 5' RACE reads through MiXCR, listing each CDR3 protein once. Among 42,000 or so distinct CDR3 sequences listed, approximately 5.9% were seen once. The starting material was whole blood, obtained at baseline. All receptors come from an adult who was a healthcare worker with PCR-confirmed SARS-CoV-2 infection or an uninfected control (not recorded which).

By proportion, this clonotype is medium-sized. The chain recombines TRBV7-9 with TRBJ2-1; D is unclear. CDR3 length: 13 residues. Germline values: CDR1 SEHNR, CDR2 FQNEAQ (reference sequence). With 5 bases removed from V and 10 bases from J, the gap between germline ends came to 15 bases. CDR3 region: CASSPWQAREQFF. In nucleotides, the CDR3 is TGTGCCAGCAGCCCTTGGCAGGCGAGAGAGCAGTTCTTC.

This clonotype showed up many times. The V gene is TRBV9, the J gene TRBJ1-4; tentatively, D is TRBD1 (6 bases). V was pared by 0 bases and J by 8 bases, with 14 bases between. This CDR3 is built from 15 residues. Per the germline V gene, CDR1 is SGDLS and CDR2 is YYNGEE. CDR3: CASSVGWGLGEKLFF. The CDR3 bases are TGTGCCAGCAGCGTAGGATGGGGGCTCGGGGAAAAACTGTTTTTT. Together with reference TRBV9 and TRBJ1-4, the CDR3 gives the full variable domain: DSGVTQTPKHLITATGQRVTLRCSPRSGDLSVYWYQQSLDQGLQFLIQYYNGEERAKGNILERFSAQQFPDLHSELNLSSLELGDSALYFCASSVGWGLGEKLFFGSGTQLSVL.

This clonotype was recorded many times. The chain uses TRBV3-1 and TRBJ1-5, with D uncertain. This CDR3 comprises 14 residues. In germline, CDR1 is LGHDT, CDR2 YNNKEL (reference sequence). The V end was cut by 0 bases, the J end by 2 bases, with 5 bases between. The CDR3 DNA sequence: TGTGCCAGCAGCCAAGATGGGGGCAATCAGCCCCAGCATTTT. It translates to CASSQDGGNQPQHF.

The V and J genes are TRBV7-9 and TRBJ1-5, with D perhaps matching TRBD1 (5 bases). The germline V gene has CDR1 SEHNR and CDR2 FQNEAQ (reference sequence). The germline V and J ends were trimmed by 5 bases and 4 bases, with 12 bases remaining between them. The CDR3 runs to 14 residues. CDR3 nucleotides: TGTGCCAGCAGCCCTTCGACAGCAAATCAGCCCCAGCATTTT. Its translation is CASSPSTANQPQHF. Combining the CDR3 with reference TRBV7-9 and TRBJ1-5 gives the whole variable domain DTGVSQNPRHKITKRGQNVTFRCDPISEHNRLYWYRQTLGQGPEFLTYFQNEAQLEKSRLLSDRFSAERPKGSFSTLEIQRTEQGDSAMYLCASSPSTANQPQHFGDGTRLSIL.

This clonotype was found a few times. The V call is TRBV19, the J call TRBJ1-2, with 8 nucleotides matching TRBD1. J lost 1 base, V lost 3 bases, and 7 bases had no gene match. CDR3 length equals 16 residues. CDR1 and CDR2 (germline): LNHDA, SQIVND (reference sequence). The CDR3 DNA reads as TGTGCCAGTAGTATTCAAGGACAGGGCGATAACTATGGCTACACCTTC. Translation: CASSIQGQGDNYGYTF.

There are many counts of this clonotype. V and J are TRBV12-3 or TRBV12-4 and TRBJ1-5; D call uncertain. The CDR3 spans 15 residues. V lost 2 bases and J 0 bases, leaving 8 bases between the germline ends. The CDR3 nucleotides read TGTGCCAGCAGTTTAAGACGCAATAGCAATCAGCCCCAGCATTTT. Translated, it gives CASSLRRNSNQPQHF.

This clonotype was seen ten or more times. The rearrangement joins TRBV20-1 to TRBJ2-1, with 10 bases that match TRBD2. Germline CDR1 and CDR2: DFQATT and SNEGSKA (reference sequence). Losses at the gene ends were 6 bases for V and 9 bases for J; bases not matched to a gene: 11. The CDR3 sequence is 14 residues long. CDR3 loop: CSAISSGGAGEQFF. In DNA, the CDR3 is TGCAGTGCGATAAGCAGCGGGGGGGCCGGTGAGCAGTTCTTC.

In regard to this clonotype: Sequence at one end of the junction differs from germline and may be a read error. V and J are TRBV12-3 or TRBV12-4 and TRBJ2-3; a possible D gene is TRBD2 (5 bases). The CDR3 is 14 amino acids. The CDR3 loop reads CASSFGEGTDSQYF. CDR3 DNA: TGTGCCAGCAGTTTCGGGGAAGGAACAGATTCGCAGTATTTT.

This clonotype was seen many times. The chain recombines TRBV7-2 with TRBJ1-2; D not resolved. CDR3 size: 13 residues. V was cut by 3 bases and J by 4 bases, with 9 bases left in between. Germline loops: CDR1 SGHTA, CDR2 FQGNSA. The CDR3 is CASSLGGPYGYTF. DNA of the CDR3: TGTGCCAGCAGCTTGGGCGGACCCTATGGCTACACCTTC.

This clonotype was counted ten times or more. The rearrangement joins TRBV12-3 or TRBV12-4 to TRBJ2-2; no clear D. This CDR3 region has 13 residues. The V end lost 2 bases, the J end lost 4 bases, and 5 bases lay between the germline ends. CDR3 nucleotide sequence: TGTGCCAGCAGTTTAAAGGGCACCGGGGAGCTGTTTTTT. Translated, it gives CASSLKGTGELFF.

This clonotype was seen repeatedly, ten times or more. The rearrangement links TRBV28 to TRBJ2-7; D is possibly TRBD1 or TRBD2 (5 bases each). V shed 2 bases and J shed 7 bases, with 15 bases lying between them. The germline CDR1 and CDR2 sequences are MDHEN and SYDVKM. This CDR3 contains 14 residues. The CDR3 DNA sequence: TGTGCCAGCAGTTTAACCCGGGGACGTCGGGAGCAGTACTTC. This codes for CASSLTRGRREQYF.

As regards this clonotype: This sequence may be a read error, since a much larger clone differs from it by one base. The genes are TRBV15 and TRBJ1-2, with 7 bases lining up with TRBD1. The CDR3 sequence is 15 residues long. Germline V lookup: CDR1 LNHNV, CDR2 YYDKDF (reference sequence). The CDR3 region is CATSREGTAHYGFTF. CDR3 bases: TGTGCCACCAGCAGAGAAGGGACAGCCCACTATGGCTTCACCTTC.

V and J are TRBV7-9 and TRBJ1-5; no clear D. CDR1 is SEHNR, CDR2 FQNEAQ, per germline (reference sequence). Trimming removed 1 base at V and 6 bases at J, with 7 bases between. There are 13 residues in the CDR3. CDR3 DNA: TGTGCCAGCAGCTTAGACGGGGTTCAGCCCCAGCATTTT. It codes for CASSLDGVQPQHF.

This clonotype was picked up many times. The chain employs TRBV6-1 and TRBJ2-6; D may correspond to TRBD1 or TRBD2 (6 bases each). CDR3 length: 15 residues. Germline loops: CDR1 MNHNS, CDR2 SASEGT. V was shortened by 6 bases and J by 1 base, with 10 bases between the two germline ends. The chain's CDR3 is CASREGGSGANVLTF. The CDR3 DNA follows: TGTGCCAGCAGGGAGGGGGGTTCTGGGGCCAACGTCCTGACTTTC.